The rows below give T cell receptor beta chains drawn from one sample of a study of cytomegalovirus exposure and HLA in healthy donors. TCRdb's table, derived via immunoSEQ multiplex PCR, lists solely in-frame clones and lacks some. The sample contains 65,000 to 95,000 clones, around 80% of which appear only once. The sample comprised PBMCs. The receptors were gathered from a young man in good health and CMV-seronegative. The CDR3 runs from the conserved cysteine through the conserved F or W.

cdr3_aa v_call
CASSLAGQGDQPQHF TRBV7-9
CASSQVAMRAQETQYF TRBV4-3
CASSLGGQGVGEQYF TRBV5-1
CASSLAGGNEQFF TRBV11-3
CASSVGLAGAGELFF TRBV25-1
CSVGSGAVQETQYF TRBV29-1
CASSLGGGLSRELFF TRBV7-2
CASSKEAFSGKNIQYF TRBV21-1
CASSYAQGTGELFF TRBV6-5
CASSPWLASGEQYF TRBV5-1
CATTPRGLMGPNTGELFF TRBV18
CASSFRQGGTGELFF TRBV7-7
CASSLAGPGGIYNEQFF TRBV7-6
CASSLTRADTQYF TRBV27
CASKLAGTYNEQFF TRBV19
CASRNRDRRGAFF TRBV6-6
CASSLARQSWDGYPF TRBV7-9
CASTRDSTDTQYF TRBV7-9
CASSPLPGGLAGEAYEQYF TRBV27
CASSPLRGAGDYEQYF TRBV18
CASRLDRYNSPLHF TRBV5-4
CARQGAFTEAFF TRBV7-4
CASSFGRGGNQPQHF TRBV27
CATSRDSWFRIRTDTQYF TRBV15
CASSVASGGTDTQYF TRBV9
CASSLGLVRDTQYF TRBV7-9
CASSLGFGLTGEAFF TRBV5-1
CASSSQGFGYTF TRBV13
CSVVQGRGGYTF TRBV29-1
CASGQRSGTEAFF TRBV4-1
CSVMAASYEQYF TRBV29-1
CASSQDSSEAFF TRBV7-9
CASSGRGPGVETQYF TRBV19
CASSSLNEQFF TRBV6-6
CASSEGQGSEAFF TRBV28
CASARRGLAGGEQYF TRBV11-2
CSVSTGSGIGRAFF TRBV29-1
CASSGGNTEAFF TRBV28
CAIRGTDPYQPQHF TRBV10-3
CASSQEPGAIYEKLFF TRBV4-3
CASSLLADYTDTQYF TRBV28
CASSPLGIGELFF TRBV7-2
CASMRLAGGETQYF TRBV19
CASSPASMTGYGYTF TRBV7-2
CAISQTGDIDGYTF TRBV10-3
CASRWTGPRYGYTF TRBV28
CASSGTGGLHPPRAQYF TRBV28
CASSFLISYNEQFF TRBV5-6
CASTGTTTGELFF TRBV19
CASSPSGRVETQYF TRBV7-7
CASSQSRGTNTEAFF TRBV4-2
CAWKIPDRLTYEQYF TRBV30
CASSLDRAYYEQYF TRBV7-9
CASSPRGQLTDTQYF TRBV6-5